This T cell receptor beta chain appears in the sequencing data of a study of T cell responses to AZD1222 COVID-19 vaccine. Germline V gene data show CDR1 as SGHNT and CDR2 as YYREEE (reference sequence). CDR3 size: 15 residues. Trimming took 1 base from V and 4 from J, leaving 11 bases between them. This clone was detected only once. Its antigen is as yet unknown. Produced via immunoSEQ multiplex PCR; TCRdb's table is partial and in-frame only. Here the sample spans about 180,000 clones, 85% to 90% being singletons. Findings and limits, study-wide: Baseline seropositivity occurred in only a handful of AZD1222 recipients. Dominant CD4 TCR responses targeted spike regions 160-218 and 743-854. Unmutated variant regions reportedly attract nearly half of all spike-specific TCRs.

The chain carries TRBV5-4 and TRBJ1-4; D unresolved. The origin of this receptor is an adult in good health. The material was peripheral blood, obtained on day 0 of AZD1222 vaccination. CDR3 coding DNA: TGTGCCAGCAGCTTGTCGGCGGCCTTTAATGAAAAACTGTTTTTT. This codes for CASSLSAAFNEKLFF. Drawing the rest from reference TRBV5-4 and TRBJ1-4, the complete variable domain is ETGVTQSPTHLIKTRGQQVTLRCSSQSGHNTVSWYQQALGQGPQFIFQYYREEENGRGNFPPRFSGLQFPNYSSELNVNALELDDSALYLCASSLSAAFNEKLFFGSGTQLSVL.